The 24 T cell receptor beta chains below were found in one sample sequenced in a study of cytomegalovirus exposure and HLA in healthy donors. Primers for the PCR totalled 60 Vbeta and 13 Jbeta. Repertoires were generated with immunoSEQ multiplex PCR, while TCRdb's copy carries only in-frame clones and drops some. The table has over 120,000 clones, roughly 70% seen once. The sequenced sample was PBMCs. The receptor set was obtained from a man aged 25 to 40 in good health and CMV-seronegative.

The chain uses TRBV28 and TRBJ2-7, with a tentative D call TRBD1 (6 bases). This CDR3 has 13 residues. V was cut by 4 bases and J by 2 bases, with 9 bases left in between. CDR1 is MDHEN, CDR2 SYDVKM, per germline. CDR3 sequence: CASSSGVPYEQYF. The CDR3 DNA reads TGTGCCAGCAGTTCAGGGGTTCCCTACGAGCAGTACTTC.

In nucleotides, the CDR3 is TGTGCCAGCAGTGAGATGGTACAGGGTGACGACGAGCAGTACTTC. Amino acid sequence: CASSEMVQGDDEQYF. V and J are TRBV6-1 and TRBJ2-7; D may be TRBD1 (6 bases). Trimming took off 3 bases at V and 5 bases at J, with 17 bases between the two ends. Germline V lookup: CDR1 MNHNS, CDR2 SASEGT. The CDR3 spans 15 residues.

J is TRBJ2-1 and V is TRBV11-2; TRBD1 is a possible D gene (7 bases). Germline CDR1 reads SGHAT; CDR2 reads FQNNGV. Trimming took off 5 bases at V and 15 bases at J, with 23 bases between the two ends. The CDR3 runs 14 residues. This CDR3 is CASSPPTSGGGPFF. The CDR3 coding sequence is TGTGCCAGCAGCCCCCCGACTTCAGGGGGAGGCCCGTTCTTC.

The chain couples TRBV28 to TRBJ2-7; the D is unclear. The CDR3 spans 12 residues. Germline-derived CDR1 and CDR2 are MDHEN and SYDVKM. V was trimmed by 3 bases and J by 0 bases, leaving 3 bases between them. CDR3 residues: CASSFNSYEQYF. The DNA for the CDR3 is TGTGCCAGCAGTTTCAACTCCTACGAGCAGTACTTC.

J is TRBJ1-4 and V is TRBV11-2, with 7 positions matching TRBD1. The CDR3 runs 14 residues. Trimming cost V 5 bases and J 4 bases; bases outside gene matches: 4. Germline CDR1 reads SGHAT; CDR2 reads FQNNGV. The CDR3 loop reads CASSPDRDNEKLFF. In DNA, the CDR3 is TGTGCCAGCAGCCCCGACAGGGATAATGAAAAACTGTTTTTT.

The V call is TRBV4-1, the J call TRBJ2-7, with D perhaps matching TRBD1 (5 bases). The CDR3 is made up of 16 amino acids. CDR1 and CDR2 (germline): MGHRA, YSYEKL. V was trimmed by 0 bases and J by 3 bases, leaving 15 bases between them. CDR3 sequence: CASSQEIRMQGYEQYF. CDR3 nucleotide sequence: TGCGCCAGCAGCCAAGAAATTCGTATGCAGGGCTACGAGCAGTACTTC.

The rearrangement joins TRBV7-2 to TRBJ2-5; TRBD1 matches at 10 bases. V shed 4 bases, J shed 1 base, and the junction held 3 bases outside the gene matches. There are 15 residues in the CDR3. CDR1 and CDR2 (germline): SGHTA, FQGNSA. CDR3 sequence: CASSSGQGGQETQYF. The CDR3, as DNA: TGTGCCAGCAGCTCCGGACAGGGGGGCCAAGAGACCCAGTACTTC.

This CDR3 reads CASDAGQGDTGELFF. The CDR3 bases are TGTGCCAGCGATGCAGGGCAGGGGGACACCGGGGAGCTGTTTTTT. The chain is built from TRBV7-9 and TRBJ2-2, with 7 bases that match TRBD1. The V gene's germline CDR1 is SEHNR and CDR2 FQNEAQ (reference sequence). The CDR3 runs to 15 residues. Trimming removed 8 bases from V and 3 bases from J; junction bases left unmatched: 9.

V gene TRBV5-8 combines with J gene TRBJ1-2, with D hard to call. This CDR3 contains 11 residues. Germline CDR1 SGHTS, CDR2 YDEGEE. Between the trimmed V and J ends, which lost 4 bases and 3 bases, there was a span of 4 bases. CDR3: CASSVYYGYTF. The DNA of the CDR3 is TGTGCCAGCAGCGTCTACTATGGCTACACCTTC.

The V call is TRBV18, the J call TRBJ2-7; tentative D call: TRBD2 (6 bases). This CDR3 region has 15 residues. V was pared by 6 bases and J by 6 bases, with 21 bases between. Germline CDR1 and CDR2: KGHSH and LQKENI. CDR3 nucleotide sequence: TGTGCCAGCTCCCAGGGACTCGCTAAGTCTCTCGAGCAGTACTTC. The encoded protein is CASSQGLAKSLEQYF.

The V and J genes are TRBV11-3 and TRBJ2-7, with 13 bases lining up with TRBD2. With 0 bases clipped from V and 7 bases from J, the junction kept 6 bases outside the gene matches. The CDR3 has 16 residues. The germline V gene encodes CDR1 SGHNT and CDR2 YENEEA. Written as DNA, the CDR3 is TGTGCCAGCAGCTTAGAAGGACTAGCGGGAGTACTTGAGCAGTACTTC. This encodes CASSLEGLAGVLEQYF.

The chain uses TRBV25-1 and TRBJ2-7, with TRBD2 matching 9 bases. The CDR3 totals 17 residues. V dropped 3 bases and J dropped 2; count of bases not matched to a gene: 11. Looked up from germline, CDR1 is MGHDK and CDR2 is SYGVNS. The CDR3: CASSDDSGRAYAYEQYF. The CDR3 coding sequence is TGTGCCAGCAGTGATGATAGCGGGAGAGCTTACGCCTACGAGCAGTACTTC.

The chain recombines TRBV7-8 with TRBJ1-2, with TRBD1 matching over 12 bases. This CDR3 spans 17 amino acids. Looked up from germline, CDR1 is SGHVS and CDR2 is FQNEAQ. Trimming at V came to 5 bases and at J to 7 bases, leaving 14 bases not matched to a gene. The CDR3 nucleotides are TGTGCCAGCAGCCCAGGGCCTCCGGGACAGGGGGCGGGTGGCTACACCTTC. Protein sequence: CASSPGPPGQGAGGYTF.

CDR3 nucleotide sequence: TGTGCCAGCAGCTTAATGGGACAGAGCACCGGGGAGCTGTTTTTT. It specifies CASSLMGQSTGELFF. V gene TRBV7-3 combines with J gene TRBJ2-2; 7 nucleotides match TRBD1. The CDR3 has 15 residues. With 1 base clipped from V and 4 bases from J, the junction kept 3 bases outside the gene matches. Per the germline V gene, CDR1 is SGHTA and CDR2 is FQGTGA.

This clone was counted a few times. This chain uses TRBV28 with TRBJ1-4, with a tentative D call TRBD1 (5 bases). Trimming pared 4 bases from V and 4 bases from J, leaving 13 bases between. The CDR3 is 15 amino acids. Looked up from germline, CDR1 is MDHEN and CDR2 is SYDVKM. The CDR3 DNA reads TGTGCCAGCAGTTCCGGTGGGGCCATTAATGAAAAACTGTTTTTT. As protein: CASSSGGAINEKLFF.

The chain combines TRBV2 with TRBJ2-2; a weak D match, TRBD2 (8 bases). V was trimmed by 10 bases and J by 3 bases, leaving 15 bases between them. CDR3 length equals 14 residues. Germline values: CDR1 SNHLY, CDR2 FYNNEI. The CDR3: CANRGRGDTGELFF. The CDR3 DNA reads as TGTGCCAATAGGGGGCGGGGGGACACCGGGGAGCTGTTTTTT.

The chain links TRBV5-6 to TRBJ2-5; 7 nucleotides agree with TRBD2. The CDR3 is made up of 17 amino acids. Per germline, CDR1 SGHDT and CDR2 YYEEEE. V shed 2 bases, J shed 4 bases, and the junction held 14 bases outside the gene matches. CDR3 region: CASSFDRDYRRGETQYF. CDR3 bases: TGTGCCAGCAGCTTCGATCGGGACTATCGGAGAGGAGAGACCCAGTACTTC.

This chain uses TRBV10-3 with TRBJ2-2, with 12 bases aligning to TRBD2. The junction had 4 bases not matched to a gene; V was cut back by 11 bases and J by 3 bases. The CDR3 has 14 residues. Germline CDR1 ENHRY, CDR2 SYGVKD. The DNA of the CDR3 is TGTGCCTCCAGGACTAGCGGGGACACCGGGGAGCTGTTTTTT. Its translation: CASRTSGDTGELFF.

The V and J genes are TRBV28 and TRBJ2-1; 8 positions match TRBD1. The V segment lost 4 bases and the J segment 1 base; nucleotides outside the gene matches: 6. This CDR3 has 16 residues. The germline gives CDR1 MDHEN, CDR2 SYDVKM. The CDR3 region is CASSWPRDRSYNEQFF. CDR3 bases: TGTGCCAGCAGTTGGCCCCGGGACAGGTCCTACAATGAGCAGTTCTTC.

This chain connects TRBV10-3 to TRBJ2-5; D unresolved. Germline assignment: CDR1 ENHRY and CDR2 SYGVKD. V lost 0 bases and J 5 bases, leaving 7 bases between the germline ends. There are 13 residues in the CDR3. The CDR3 DNA reads TGTGCCATCAGTGAGTCCCGCGAGGAGACCCAGTACTTC. Translated: CAISESREETQYF.

The J gene is TRBJ1-2, the V gene TRBV28, with 8 bases lining up with TRBD1. The CDR3 runs 16 residues. V was pared by 6 bases and J by 0 bases, with 9 bases of the junction left unmatched. The V gene's germline CDR1 is MDHEN and CDR2 SYDVKM. CDR3: CASRVGDRRPNYGYTF. Here the CDR3 DNA reads TGTGCCAGCAGAGTAGGGGACAGGAGACCTAACTATGGCTACACCTTC.

The V and J genes are TRBV7-8 and TRBJ2-7; TRBD1 aligns across 8 bases. The CDR3 covers 15 residues. Germline-derived CDR1 and CDR2 are SGHVS and FQNEAQ. Germline trimming cut 6 bases from V and 3 bases from J; bases unmatched to any gene: 10. In DNA, the CDR3 is TGTGCCAGCAGGACTATGGGGACAGGTGACTACGAGCAGTACTTC. Amino acids: CASRTMGTGDYEQYF. The full variable domain, completed using reference TRBV7-8 and TRBJ2-7, is GAGVSQSPRYKVAKRGQDVALRCDPISGHVSLFWYQQALGQGPEFLTYFQNEAQLDKSGLPSDRFFAERPEGSVSTLKIQRTQQEDSAVYLCASRTMGTGDYEQYFGPGTRLTVT.

This clone has a handful of counts. V gene TRBV5-1 combines with J gene TRBJ2-5, with TRBD1 matching over 8 bases. Germline V gene data show CDR1 as SGHRS and CDR2 as YFSETQ. Trimming cost V 0 bases and J 5 bases; bases outside gene matches: 3. The CDR3 loop spans 14 amino acids. CDR3 region: CASSLGQGRETQYF. The CDR3 DNA follows: TGCGCCAGCAGCTTGGGACAGGGGAGGGAGACCCAGTACTTC. Filled out from reference TRBV5-1 and TRBJ2-5, the complete variable domain reads KAGVTQTPRYLIKTRGQQVTLSCSPISGHRSVSWYQQTPGQGLQFLFEYFSETQRNKGNFPGRFSGRQFSNSRSEMNVSTLELGDSALYLCASSLGQGRETQYFGPGTRLLVL.

The chain employs TRBV2 and TRBJ1-2, with 9 bases aligning to TRBD1. From germline, CDR1 is SNHLY and CDR2 FYNNEI. This CDR3 comprises 15 residues. The junction had 5 bases not matched to a gene; V was cut back by 4 bases and J by 2 bases. The CDR3 here is CASSANRGQNYGYTF. The CDR3 nucleotides read TGTGCCAGCAGTGCTAACAGGGGGCAAAACTATGGCTACACCTTC.